The 30 T cell receptor beta chains presented below share a single source sample, sequenced in a study of T cell responses to AZD1222 COVID-19 vaccine (TCRdb year 2021). The sample's time point label is to be understood as: baseline before first vaccination. Library preparation used the immunoSEQ multiplex PCR assay. The clones in this table, taken by TCRdb from immuneACCESS, are in-frame only. Not every clone is retained; where verified, under half of the shortfall comes from an unresolved V gene, and the cause of the rest is unknown. Within this sample are 140,000 or so clones, with roughly nine tenths of them counted one time only. The leading ten clones occupy under 2% of the sample. The material was peripheral blood, obtained on day 0 of AZD1222 vaccination. The source of these receptors is an adult in good health.

This chain links TRBV18 with TRBJ1-4; TRBD1 matches at 8 bases. CDR1 and CDR2 from the germline V gene are KGHSH and LQKENI. The V gene end was trimmed by 3 bases and the J gene end by 8 bases; junction bases not matched to a gene: 8. The CDR3 has 15 amino acids. The CDR3 nucleotides read TGTGCCAGCTCACCGCGTCCAGGGGGCGACGAAAAACTGTTTTTT. As protein: CASSPRPGGDEKLFF.

J is TRBJ2-4 and V is TRBV12-2; the table's D call, TRBD2, has no DNA check behind it. TRBV12-2 is labeled a pseudogene. The CDR3 is made up of 16 amino acids. CDR3 residues: CASRCEVGGPGDIQYF. DNA for the CDR3: TGTGCAAGTCGCTGTGAGGTGGGGGGGCCGGGAGACATTCAGTACTTC.

V gene TRBV5-1 combines with J gene TRBJ1-1; no definite D call. Per germline, CDR1 SGHRS and CDR2 YFSETQ. This CDR3 spans 15 amino acids. V lost 1 base and J lost 0, with 10 bases in between. CDR3 in amino acids: CASSLRELLNTEAFF. CDR3 bases: TGCGCCAGCAGCTTGAGGGAGCTACTGAACACTGAAGCTTTCTTT.

The V gene is TRBV11-2, the J gene TRBJ1-1; D unresolved. V was cut by 0 bases and J by 11 bases, with 10 bases left in between. Germline V gives CDR1 SGHAT, CDR2 FQNNGV. CDR3 length equals 12 residues. The CDR3 is CASSLEGAGAFF. CDR3 coding DNA: TGTGCCAGCAGCTTAGAGGGAGCGGGGGCTTTCTTT.

V is TRBV20-1 and J is TRBJ2-7, with D possibly being TRBD2 (6 bases). This CDR3 is 11 amino acids long. Trimming removed 3 bases from V and 3 bases from J, with 6 bases in between. Germline V gives CDR1 DFQATT, CDR2 SNEGSKA (reference sequence). CDR3 residues: CSASGGYEQYF. CDR3 DNA: TGCAGTGCTAGCGGGGGCTACGAGCAGTACTTC.

V gene TRBV2 combines with J gene TRBJ1-2; the D is unclear. The CDR3 consists of 12 residues. The V and J ends lost 4 bases and 4 bases respectively, with 7 bases between them. The V gene's germline CDR1 is SNHLY and CDR2 FYNNEI. The CDR3 sequence: CASSGSTYGYTF. The CDR3 region has the DNA TGTGCCAGCAGTGGCAGTACCTATGGCTACACCTTC.

This clone turned up a few times. The chain uses TRBV7-2 and TRBJ1-1, with D maybe TRBD1 (5 bases). The CDR3 consists of 14 residues. V dropped 8 bases and J dropped 5 bases, with 18 bases sitting between them. The germline V gene has CDR1 SGHTA and CDR2 FQGNSA. This chain's CDR3 is CASGPGPSGTEAFF. In DNA form, the CDR3 reads TGTGCCAGCGGACCGGGACCCAGCGGAACTGAAGCTTTCTTT.

The CDR3 protein is CASSLAETGGYEQYF. The DNA for the CDR3 is TGCGCCAGCAGCTTGGCTGAGACAGGGGGCTACGAGCAGTACTTC. The J gene is TRBJ2-7, the V gene TRBV5-1; 9 bases map to TRBD1. CDR3 size: 15 residues. Germline-derived CDR1 and CDR2 are SGHRS and YFSETQ. V shed 0 bases, J shed 3 bases, and the junction held 4 bases outside the gene matches.

This clone was recorded only once. This chain links TRBV7-2 with TRBJ1-1, with 7 positions matching TRBD1. The CDR3 loop spans 13 amino acids. In germline, CDR1 is SGHTA, CDR2 FQGNSA. With V trimmed by 4 bases and J by 10 bases, 9 bases remained unmatched. The CDR3 nucleotides are TGTGCCAGCAGCTGGGGACAGTCGAGAGTAGCTTTCTTT. As protein: CASSWGQSRVAFF. The complete variable domain, with remaining parts taken from reference TRBV7-2 and TRBJ1-1, reads GAGVSQSPSNKVTEKGKDVELRCDPISGHTALYWYRQSLGQGLEFLIYFQGNSAPDKSGLPSDRFSAERTGGSVSTLTIQRTQQEDSAVYLCASSWGQSRVAFFGQGTRLTVV.

The J gene is TRBJ1-5, the V gene TRBV6-6, with D possibly matching TRBD1 (6 bases). This CDR3 contains 16 residues. Germline V gives CDR1 MNHNY, CDR2 SVGAGI (reference sequence). V was pared by 0 bases and J by 2 bases, with 11 bases between. This chain's CDR3 is CASSYSLGAGNQPQHF. The CDR3 region has the DNA TGTGCCAGCAGTTACTCCTTGGGGGCGGGCAATCAGCCCCAGCATTTT.

Here the CDR3 reads CAISDGRAGEQYF. The CDR3 coding sequence is TGTGCCATCAGTGACGGACGGGCTGGAGAGCAGTACTTC. The chain couples TRBV10-3 to TRBJ2-7; D is ambiguous. The CDR3 extends over 13 amino acids. V lost 3 bases, J lost 7 bases, and 13 bases lay in between. Germline V gene lookup returns CDR1 ENHRY and CDR2 SYGVKD.

This clone was seen a handful of times. The chain couples TRBV6-5 to TRBJ2-1; D gene ambiguous. The germline V gene encodes CDR1 MNHEY and CDR2 SVGAGI. The CDR3 totals 12 residues. V was clipped by 0 bases and J by 9 bases, with 6 bases between them. DNA for the CDR3: TGTGCCAGCAGTTACTCGAAAGGTGAGCAGTTCTTC. Translated, it gives CASSYSKGEQFF.

The gene calls are TRBV5-1 and TRBJ1-3; tentatively, D is TRBD1 (5 bases). The CDR3 is 14 amino acids. The V end was cut by 4 bases, the J end by 0 bases, with 8 bases between. The V gene's germline CDR1 is SGHRS and CDR2 YFSETQ. DNA for the CDR3: TGCGCCAGCAGCCCAGGGAACTCTGGAAACACCATATATTTT. It translates to CASSPGNSGNTIYF. Looking up the rest from reference TRBV5-1 and TRBJ1-3 gives the full variable domain: KAGVTQTPRYLIKTRGQQVTLSCSPISGHRSVSWYQQTPGQGLQFLFEYFSETQRNKGNFPGRFSGRQFSNSRSEMNVSTLELGDSALYLCASSPGNSGNTIYFGEGSWLTVV.

The chain has TRBV7-8 and TRBJ1-5, with TRBD1 as a possible D gene (5 bases). V dropped 5 bases and J dropped 0 bases, with 20 bases sitting between them. CDR1 is SGHVS and CDR2 is FQNEAQ in the germline V gene. The CDR3 is 18 amino acids. This CDR3 is CASSPGPTGRNSNQPQHF. The DNA of the CDR3 is TGTGCCAGCAGCCCGGGACCAACGGGACGGAATAGCAATCAGCCCCAGCATTTT.

This clone has more than one count but fewer than ten. This sequence joins TRBV6-5 and TRBJ1-1, with D perhaps TRBD1 (5 bases). The CDR3 loop spans 15 amino acids. With 1 base removed from V and 2 bases from J, the gap between germline ends came to 11 bases. In germline, CDR1 is MNHEY, CDR2 SVGAGI. DNA for the CDR3: TGTGCCAGCAGTTACTTAGGGGCCCGAAACACTGAAGCTTTCTTT. Translating gives CASSYLGARNTEAFF.

V usage is TRBV11-3 and J usage is TRBJ2-7; the D call may be TRBD1 or TRBD2 (6 bases each). The CDR3 has 15 residues. Per the germline V gene, CDR1 is SGHNT and CDR2 is YENEEA. Trimming pared 1 base from V and 3 bases from J, leaving 13 bases between. This chain's CDR3 is CASSLGRGPGYEQYF. CDR3 DNA: TGTGCCAGCAGCTTAGGTCGGGGGCCAGGCTACGAGCAGTACTTC.

The CDR3 region is CASSLDGSMNSGNTIYF. The CDR3 nucleotides are TGTGCCAGCAGCTTGGATGGCTCGATGAACTCTGGAAACACCATATATTTT. V and J are TRBV5-4 and TRBJ1-3, with no clear D. The CDR3 extends over 17 amino acids. With 0 bases removed from V and 0 bases from J, the gap between germline ends came to 13 bases. From germline, CDR1 is SGHNT and CDR2 YYREEE (reference sequence).

The J gene is TRBJ1-4, the V gene TRBV10-2, with TRBD1 as a possible D gene (5 bases). The CDR3 length is 16 residues. Germline V gene data show CDR1 as WSHSY and CDR2 as SAAADI. V was trimmed by 3 bases and J by 8 bases, leaving 19 bases between them. The CDR3 here is CASSEIGGGLGEKLFF. For the CDR3, the DNA is TGCGCCAGCAGTGAAATCGGCGGGGGACTTGGGGAAAAACTGTTTTTT.

The V and J genes are TRBV5-4 and TRBJ1-4, with TRBD1 as a possible D gene (5 bases). V lost 3 bases and J lost 1, with 10 bases in between. Germline V CDR1 and CDR2: SGHNT, YYREEE (reference sequence). The CDR3 runs to 15 residues. For the CDR3, the DNA is TGTGCCAGCAGCTCTCGGGACGAAACTAATGAAAAACTGTTTTTT. It yields the protein CASSSRDETNEKLFF.

The chain recombines TRBV19 with TRBJ1-4; TRBD1 is a possible D gene (6 bases). The germline CDR1 and CDR2 sequences are LNHDA and SQIVND (reference sequence). The CDR3 contains 13 residues. Trimming removed 8 bases at V and 3 bases at J, with 10 bases between. The CDR3 sequence: CASAQGPNEKLFF. The CDR3 nucleotides read TGTGCCAGTGCACAGGGCCCTAATGAAAAACTGTTTTTT.

This sequence joins TRBV4-2 and TRBJ1-2; 7 bases are a match to TRBD1. The CDR3 has 15 residues. V trimming: 4 bases; J trimming: 3 bases; junction bases outside the gene matches: 8. Germline V lookup: CDR1 LGHNA, CDR2 YNFKEQ. CDR3 in DNA: TGTGCCAGCAGCCTATGGGACAGAAGCGACTATGGCTACACCTTC. Translation: CASSLWDRSDYGYTF.

This chain connects TRBV3-1 (or the pseudogene TRBV3-2) to TRBJ1-6, with TRBD1 as a possible D gene (5 bases). V was cut by 1 base and J by 8 bases, with 12 bases left in between. CDR1 is LGHDT and CDR2 is YNNKEL in the germline V gene (reference sequence). The CDR3 runs to 15 residues. The CDR3 coding sequence is TGTGCCAGCAGCCAAGCGGCAGGGAGAGATTCACCCCTCCACTTT. Amino acid sequence: CASSQAAGRDSPLHF.

The V gene is TRBV9, the J gene TRBJ1-4; D remains unclear. The CDR3 runs to 14 residues. Between the trimmed V and J ends, which lost 3 bases and 3 bases, there was a span of 9 bases. CDR1 SGDLS and CDR2 YYNGEE come from the germline V gene. The CDR3 spells CASSAWVSNEKLFF. CDR3 nucleotides: TGTGCCAGCAGCGCCTGGGTCTCTAATGAAAAACTGTTTTTT.

CDR3 residues: CASSQDMKGPGQRNTGELFF. The CDR3 coding sequence is TGTGCCAGCAGCCAAGATATGAAGGGCCCGGGACAGAGGAACACCGGGGAGCTGTTTTTT. This chain uses TRBV3-1 (or the pseudogene TRBV3-2) with TRBJ2-2; the match to TRBD1 covers 7 bases. The CDR3 runs to 20 residues. Germline loops: CDR1 LGHDT, CDR2 YNNKEL (reference sequence). V was pared by 0 bases and J by 1 base, with 14 bases of the junction left unmatched.

The chain has TRBV28 and TRBJ2-7; TRBD1 matches 8 bases. The V segment lost 10 bases and the J segment 0 bases; nucleotides outside the gene matches: 11. The germline gives CDR1 MDHEN, CDR2 SYDVKM. The CDR3 is made up of 15 amino acids. CDR3 DNA sequence: TGTGCCACCCACCCGGACAGGGCCGTCTCCTACGAGCAGTACTTC. Protein product: CATHPDRAVSYEQYF. The complete variable domain, with remaining parts taken from reference TRBV28 and TRBJ2-7, reads DVKVTQSSRYLVKRTGEKVFLECVQDMDHENMFWYRQDPGLGLRLIYFSYDVKMKEKGDIPEGYSVSREKKERFSLILESASTNQTSMYLCATHPDRAVSYEQYFGPGTRLTVT.

The chain carries TRBV29-1 and TRBJ2-1; the D is unclear. Germline CDR1 reads SQVTM; CDR2 reads ANQGSEA. V lost 0 bases to trimming and J lost 8 bases, with 17 bases between them. CDR3 size: 15 residues. The CDR3 DNA sequence: TGCAGCGTTGAAGATCTCGGCGGAAGGTACGATGAGCAGTTCTTC. Translating it yields CSVEDLGGRYDEQFF.

The CDR3 is CASSPRGFTGGYTF. CDR3 DNA sequence: TGTGCCAGCAGCCCAAGGGGCTTCACGGGAGGCTACACCTTC. This chain joins TRBV2 and TRBJ1-2; possible D gene TRBD1, 5 bases. Germline loops: CDR1 SNHLY, CDR2 FYNNEI. Between the trimmed V and J ends, which lost 6 bases and 8 bases, there was a span of 19 bases. The CDR3 is made up of 14 amino acids.

CDR3 protein: CASSLNYRETQYF. As DNA, the CDR3 is TGTGCCAGCAGTTTGAACTATAGGGAGACCCAGTACTTC. The chain combines TRBV12-3 or TRBV12-4 with TRBJ2-5, with unresolved D. The V gene lost 3 bases and the J gene lost 5 bases, with 10 bases spanning the gap. The CDR3 sequence is 13 residues long.

This chain links TRBV10-3 with TRBJ1-2; TRBD1 aligns across 7 bases. The CDR3 length is 17 residues. V dropped 2 bases and J dropped 4; count of bases not matched to a gene: 13. The germline V gene has CDR1 ENHRY and CDR2 SYGVKD. CDR3 loop: CAISEPDRAVISYGYTF. The CDR3 DNA reads as TGTGCCATCAGTGAGCCCGACAGGGCGGTTATTAGCTATGGCTACACCTTC.

This rearrangement joins TRBV7-2 to TRBJ1-1; unclear D gene. The CDR3 length is 15 residues. Looked up from germline, CDR1 is SGHTA and CDR2 is FQGNSA. V was pared by 5 bases and J by 1 base, with 14 bases between. CDR3 loop: CASSTQSDSNTEAFF. The DNA of the CDR3 is TGTGCCAGCAGCACGCAATCCGATTCGAACACTGAAGCTTTCTTT.